The 5 T cell receptor beta chains reported below all come from one sample, sequenced in a study of blood T cell repertoires in COVID-19. Produced via immunoSEQ multiplex PCR; TCRdb's table is partial and in-frame only. The sample lists 300,000 to 450,000 clones; about 92% were seen once. The source material was peripheral blood. These receptors all stem from a woman aged 55-69 years with COVID-19, enrolled during active disease.

This clone was seen only once. The chain has TRBV5-1 and TRBJ1-2; 7 bases line up with TRBD1. J was trimmed by 2 bases and V by 0 bases; bases with no gene match: 4. Germline assignment: CDR1 SGHRS and CDR2 YFSETQ. This CDR3 has 15 residues. DNA of the CDR3: TGCGCCAGCAGCTTGGGATGGGGACAGAACTATGGCTACACCTTC. Its protein is CASSLGWGQNYGYTF.

This chain joins TRBV7-7 and TRBJ2-5; 7 bases are a match to TRBD1. V shed 5 bases and J 4 bases; nucleotides not matched to a gene: 7. This CDR3 is built from 14 residues. Germline CDR1 is SSHAT and CDR2 is FNYEAQ (reference sequence). The CDR3 region has the DNA TGTGCCAGCAGCCAGACAGGGTTGGGAGAGACCCAGTACTTC. Protein product: CASSQTGLGETQYF.

This sequence joins TRBV6-4 and TRBJ1-6; D possibly corresponds to TRBD1 (5 bases). Germline values: CDR1 MRHNA, CDR2 SNTAGT. The CDR3 runs to 14 residues. V lost 6 bases and J lost 5, with 11 bases in between. The CDR3 loop reads CASREGRDNSPLHF. The CDR3 DNA reads TGTGCCAGCAGGGAGGGCAGGGATAATTCACCCCTCCACTTT.

The rearrangement links TRBV5-6 to TRBJ1-1; 10 bases fit TRBD1. The CDR3 spans 18 residues. The germline V gene has CDR1 SGHDT and CDR2 YYEEEE. V shed 3 bases, J shed 1 base, and the junction held 12 bases outside the gene matches. This CDR3 reads CASSSARQGAYGNTEAFF. CDR3 sequence (DNA): TGTGCCAGCAGCTCGGCCCGACAGGGGGCGTATGGGAACACTGAAGCTTTCTTT.

The rearrangement joins TRBV15 to TRBJ1-5; no clear D. Trimming pared 0 bases from V and 7 bases from J, leaving 10 bases between. The length of the CDR3 is 14 residues. Germline V CDR1 and CDR2: LNHNV, YYDKDF (reference sequence). The DNA of the CDR3 is TGTGCCACCAGCAGAGAAGGCAGCAGGCAGCCCCAGCATTTT. It specifies CATSREGSRQPQHF.